Sequencing of this TCR beta chain was carried out in a study of monozygotic twins with inflammatory bowel disease. Each TCR library used about 3,500 ng of total RNA. TCRdb re-called the 5' RACE reads and catalogs CDR3 proteins one per entry, DNA excluded. The table for this sample gives around 400,000 distinct CDR3 sequences. Whole blood supplied total RNA, and T cells were not sorted. The CDR3 extends over 15 amino acids. Per germline, CDR1 SGDLS and CDR2 YYNGEE. Sequencing was carried out using blood. The TCR originated in a human donor with ulcerative colitis or Crohn's disease, or a healthy co-twin of an affected twin (not recorded which). The chain has TRBV9 and TRBJ2-1; TCRdb designates TRBD1, a call that cannot be tested without DNA. CDR3 loop: CASSVGGRGYNEQFF.